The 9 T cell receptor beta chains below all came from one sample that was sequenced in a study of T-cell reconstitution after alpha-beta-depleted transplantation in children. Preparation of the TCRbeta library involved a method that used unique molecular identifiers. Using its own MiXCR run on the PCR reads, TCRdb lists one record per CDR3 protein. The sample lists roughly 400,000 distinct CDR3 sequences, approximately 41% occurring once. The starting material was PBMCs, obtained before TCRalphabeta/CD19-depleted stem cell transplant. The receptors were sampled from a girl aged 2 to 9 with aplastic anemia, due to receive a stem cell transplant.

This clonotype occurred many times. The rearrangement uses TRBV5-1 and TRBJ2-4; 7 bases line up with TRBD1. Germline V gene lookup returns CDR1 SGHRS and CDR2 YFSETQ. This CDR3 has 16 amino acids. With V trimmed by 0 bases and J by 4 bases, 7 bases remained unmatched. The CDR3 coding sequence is TGCGCCAGCAGCTTGGGGACAGGCTACCTTAAAAACATTCAGTACTTC. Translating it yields CASSLGTGYLKNIQYF.

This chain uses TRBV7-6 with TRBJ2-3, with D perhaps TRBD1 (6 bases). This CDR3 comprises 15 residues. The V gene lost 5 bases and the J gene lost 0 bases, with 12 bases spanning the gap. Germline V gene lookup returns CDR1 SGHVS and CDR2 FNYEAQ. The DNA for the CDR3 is TGTGCCAGCAGCAAGACAGGACTGAGCACAGATACGCAGTATTTT. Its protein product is CASSKTGLSTDTQYF.

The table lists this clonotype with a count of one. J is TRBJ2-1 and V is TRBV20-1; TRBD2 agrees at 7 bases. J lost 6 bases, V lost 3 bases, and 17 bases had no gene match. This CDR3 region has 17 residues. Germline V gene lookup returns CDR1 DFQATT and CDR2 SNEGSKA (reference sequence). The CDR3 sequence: CSASLAGEASLVNEQFF. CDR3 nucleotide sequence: TGCAGTGCTAGCCTTGCGGGAGAGGCGTCCTTAGTCAATGAGCAGTTCTTC.

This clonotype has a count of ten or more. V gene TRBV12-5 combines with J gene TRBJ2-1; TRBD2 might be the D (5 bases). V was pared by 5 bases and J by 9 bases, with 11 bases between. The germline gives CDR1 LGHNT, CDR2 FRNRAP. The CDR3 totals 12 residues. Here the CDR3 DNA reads TGTGCTAGTGGTCGTCGTGGGAGTGAGCAGTTCTTC. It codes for CASGRRGSEQFF. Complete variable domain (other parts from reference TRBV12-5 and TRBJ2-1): DARVTQTPRHKVTEMGQEVTMRCQPILGHNTVFWYRQTMMQGLELLAYFRNRAPLDDSGMPKDRFSAEMPDATLATLKIQPSEPRDSAVYFCASGRRGSEQFFGPGTRLTVL.

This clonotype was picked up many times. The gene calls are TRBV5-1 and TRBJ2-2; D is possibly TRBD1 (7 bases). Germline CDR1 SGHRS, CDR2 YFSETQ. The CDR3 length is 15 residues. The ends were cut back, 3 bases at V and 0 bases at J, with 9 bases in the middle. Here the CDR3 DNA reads TGCGCCAGCAGCTCAGGGGGGACGAACACCGGGGAGCTGTTTTTT. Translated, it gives CASSSGGTNTGELFF.

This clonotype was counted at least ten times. CDR3 residues: CASSPPGPKAFF. The CDR3 DNA is TGTGCCAGCAGCCCCCCTGGACCTAAAGCTTTCTTT. V usage is TRBV7-2 and J usage is TRBJ1-1; D remains unclear. Germline V lookup: CDR1 SGHTA, CDR2 FQGNSA. V lost 5 bases to trimming and J lost 9 bases, with 13 bases between them. This CDR3 contains 12 residues.

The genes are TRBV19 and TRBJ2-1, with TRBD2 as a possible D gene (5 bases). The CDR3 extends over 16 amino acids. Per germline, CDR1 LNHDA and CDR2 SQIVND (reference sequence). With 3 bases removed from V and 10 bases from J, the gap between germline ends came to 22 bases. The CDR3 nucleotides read TGTGCCAGTAGTATGGCGGGCCGGAATGGGTACGAAGAGCAGTTCTTC. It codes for CASSMAGRNGYEEQFF. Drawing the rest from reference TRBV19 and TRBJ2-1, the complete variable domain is DGGITQSPKYLFRKEGQNVTLSCEQNLNHDAMYWYRQDPGQGLRLIYYSQIVNDFQKGDIAEGYSVSREKKESFPLTVTSAQKNPTAFYLCASSMAGRNGYEEQFFGPGTRLTVL.

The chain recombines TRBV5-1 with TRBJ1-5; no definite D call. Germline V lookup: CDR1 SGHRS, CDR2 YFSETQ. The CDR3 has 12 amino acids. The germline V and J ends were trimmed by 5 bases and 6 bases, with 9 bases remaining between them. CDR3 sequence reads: CASRHKAQPQHF. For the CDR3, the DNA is TGCGCCAGCAGACACAAAGCTCAGCCCCAGCATTTT.

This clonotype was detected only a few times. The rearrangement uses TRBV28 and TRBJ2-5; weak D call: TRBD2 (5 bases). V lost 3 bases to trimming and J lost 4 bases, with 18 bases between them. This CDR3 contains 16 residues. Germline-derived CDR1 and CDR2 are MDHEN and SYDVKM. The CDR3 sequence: CASSFRDVRDRETQYF. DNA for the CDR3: TGTGCCAGCAGTTTTAGAGATGTGAGGGATCGAGAGACCCAGTACTTC.